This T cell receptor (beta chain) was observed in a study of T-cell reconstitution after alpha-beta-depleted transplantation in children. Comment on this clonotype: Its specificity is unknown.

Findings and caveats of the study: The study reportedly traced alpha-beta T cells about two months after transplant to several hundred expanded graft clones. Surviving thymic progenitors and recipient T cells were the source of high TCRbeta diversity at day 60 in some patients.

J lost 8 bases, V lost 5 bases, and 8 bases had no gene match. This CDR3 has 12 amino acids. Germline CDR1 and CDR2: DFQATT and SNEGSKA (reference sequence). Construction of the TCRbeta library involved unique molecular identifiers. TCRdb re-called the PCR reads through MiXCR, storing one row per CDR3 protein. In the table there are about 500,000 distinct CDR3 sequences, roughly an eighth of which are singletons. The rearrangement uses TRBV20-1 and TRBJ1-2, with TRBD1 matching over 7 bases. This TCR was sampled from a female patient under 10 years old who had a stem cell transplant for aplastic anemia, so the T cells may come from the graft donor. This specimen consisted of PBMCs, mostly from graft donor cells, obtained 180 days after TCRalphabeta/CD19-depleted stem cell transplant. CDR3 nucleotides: TGCAGTGCTCCAAGACAGGGTTGGGGCTACACCTTC. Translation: CSAPRQGWGYTF.